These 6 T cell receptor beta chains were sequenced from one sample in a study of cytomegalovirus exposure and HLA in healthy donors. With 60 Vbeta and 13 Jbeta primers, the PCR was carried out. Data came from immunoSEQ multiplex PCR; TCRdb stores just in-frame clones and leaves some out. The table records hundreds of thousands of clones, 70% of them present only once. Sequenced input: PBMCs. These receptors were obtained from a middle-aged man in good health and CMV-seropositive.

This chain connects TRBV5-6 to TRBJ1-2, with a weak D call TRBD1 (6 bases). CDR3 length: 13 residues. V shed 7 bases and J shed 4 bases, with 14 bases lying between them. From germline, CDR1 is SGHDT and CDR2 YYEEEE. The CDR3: CASRRQDSYGYTF. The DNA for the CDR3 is TGTGCCAGCCGCCGACAGGACTCCTATGGCTACACCTTC.

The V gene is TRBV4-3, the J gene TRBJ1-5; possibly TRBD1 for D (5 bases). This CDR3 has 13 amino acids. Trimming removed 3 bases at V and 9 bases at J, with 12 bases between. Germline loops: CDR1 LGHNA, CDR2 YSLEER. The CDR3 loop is CASSQGQGRPQHF. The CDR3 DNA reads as TGCGCCAGCAGCCAGGGCCAGGGCCGGCCCCAGCATTTT.

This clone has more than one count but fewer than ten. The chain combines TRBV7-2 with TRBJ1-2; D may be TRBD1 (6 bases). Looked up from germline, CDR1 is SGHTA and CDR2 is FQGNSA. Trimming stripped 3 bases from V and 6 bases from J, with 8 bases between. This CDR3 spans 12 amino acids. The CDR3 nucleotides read TGTGCCAGCAGCTTCGGGACAAATGGCTACACCTTC. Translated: CASSFGTNGYTF.

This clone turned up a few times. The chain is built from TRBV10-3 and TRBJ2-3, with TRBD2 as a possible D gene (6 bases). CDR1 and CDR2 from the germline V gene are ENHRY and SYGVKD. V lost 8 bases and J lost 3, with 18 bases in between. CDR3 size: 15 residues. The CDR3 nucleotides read TGTGCCATCCGGCCCGGGGGAGAGGGGACAGATACGCAGTATTTT. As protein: CAIRPGGEGTDTQYF.

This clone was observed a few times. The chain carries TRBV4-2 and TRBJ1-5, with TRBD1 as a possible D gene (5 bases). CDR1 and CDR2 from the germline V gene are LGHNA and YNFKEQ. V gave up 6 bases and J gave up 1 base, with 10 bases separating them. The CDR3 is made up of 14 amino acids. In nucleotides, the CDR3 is TGTGCCAGCAGTGAAGGGGTGAGCAATCAGCCCCAGCATTTT. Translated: CASSEGVSNQPQHF.

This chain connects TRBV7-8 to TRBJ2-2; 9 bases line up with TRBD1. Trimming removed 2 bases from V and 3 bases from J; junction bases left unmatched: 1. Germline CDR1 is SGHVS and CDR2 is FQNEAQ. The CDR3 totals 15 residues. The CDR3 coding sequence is TGTGCCAGCAGCTTATGGACAGGGGACACCGGGGAGCTGTTTTTT. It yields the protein CASSLWTGDTGELFF.